The 26 T cell receptor beta chains listed next were all sequenced from one sample in a study of blood T cell repertoires in COVID-19. Profiled with immunoSEQ multiplex PCR; TCRdb holds only in-frame clones, not every one. This table holds under 500,000 clones, 80% to 90% found once. Sequences were obtained from PBMCs or T cells enriched from blood (not recorded which). Receptors were obtained from a man aged 25 to 40 who had recovered from COVID-19.

This chain connects TRBV2 to TRBJ2-1, with 9 bases lining up with TRBD2. The CDR3 spans 14 residues. Trimming took 11 bases from V and 0 from J; bases not matched to a gene: 5. Germline CDR1 is SNHLY and CDR2 is FYNNEI. The CDR3 DNA follows: TGTGCCTTTATAGCGGGAGACTCCTACAATGAGCAGTTCTTC. Translated: CAFIAGDSYNEQFF.

This rearrangement joins TRBV5-6 to TRBJ2-5, with D possibly being TRBD1 (5 bases). Germline assignment: CDR1 SGHDT and CDR2 YYEEEE. CDR3 length equals 16 residues. Deletions cut 1 base from V and 4 bases from J, with 17 bases between. CDR3 residues: CASSLFGTGKPETQYF. The CDR3 DNA is TGTGCCAGCAGCTTGTTTGGTACAGGAAAACCAGAGACCCAGTACTTC.

The chain combines TRBV27 with TRBJ2-1; a weak D match, TRBD2 (5 bases). The germline CDR1 and CDR2 sequences are MNHEY and SMNVEV (reference sequence). The CDR3 covers 19 residues. V lost 4 bases and J 0 bases, leaving 22 bases between the germline ends. The CDR3 is CASSSLPSLAPSSYNEQFF. CDR3 nucleotides: TGTGCCAGCAGTTCCCTCCCCTCCCTAGCCCCCAGCTCCTACAATGAGCAGTTCTTC.

V gene TRBV25-1 combines with J gene TRBJ1-5; 10 bases match TRBD1. V shed 6 bases and J 7 bases; nucleotides not matched to a gene: 3. The CDR3 sequence is 13 residues long. The germline gives CDR1 MGHDK, CDR2 SYGVNS. The CDR3 protein is CASRGQGRQPQHF. CDR3 sequence (DNA): TGTGCCAGCAGGGGACAGGGGCGGCAGCCCCAGCATTTT.

The J gene is TRBJ2-2, the V gene TRBV19; 9 bases fit TRBD1. Germline CDR1 is LNHDA and CDR2 is SQIVND (reference sequence). The CDR3 totals 16 residues. Germline trimming cut 6 bases from V and 1 base from J; bases unmatched to any gene: 6. This CDR3 reads CASRVLGQGNTGELFF. For the CDR3, the DNA is TGTGCCAGTAGGGTCCTGGGACAGGGGAACACCGGGGAGCTGTTTTTT.

The V and J genes are TRBV2 and TRBJ2-3, with D possibly being TRBD2 (7 bases). Germline CDR1 SNHLY, CDR2 FYNNEI. CDR3 length: 15 residues. V was trimmed by 10 bases and J by 1 base, leaving 18 bases between them. The CDR3 loop reads CATRRGGGGTDTQYF. CDR3 coding DNA: TGTGCCACCCGACGAGGGGGGGGCGGCACAGATACGCAGTATTTT.

The rearrangement joins TRBV5-1 to TRBJ1-1; D is unclear. The CDR3 runs 16 residues. V was pared by 0 bases and J by 0 bases, with 12 bases between. The germline V gene has CDR1 SGHRS and CDR2 YFSETQ. CDR3: CASSLGQQLMNTEAFF. CDR3 in DNA: TGCGCCAGCAGCTTGGGGCAACAGTTGATGAACACTGAAGCTTTCTTT.

This chain links TRBV11-2 with TRBJ2-3; D gene unclear. With 5 bases removed from V and 2 bases from J, the gap between germline ends came to 11 bases. The CDR3 totals 14 residues. The germline V gene encodes CDR1 SGHAT and CDR2 FQNNGV. The DNA of the CDR3 is TGTGCCAGCAGCCCCCCGGGTAACACAGATACGCAGTATTTT. As protein: CASSPPGNTDTQYF.

CDR3 DNA sequence: TGTGCCAGCTCACCACCGCGGCAGGGTACCTACGAGCAGTACTTC. Protein sequence: CASSPPRQGTYEQYF. The chain carries TRBV18 and TRBJ2-7; the D gene is possibly TRBD1 (5 bases). The CDR3 runs to 15 residues. The V gene lost 0 bases and the J gene lost 2 bases, with 11 bases spanning the gap. CDR1 is KGHSH, CDR2 LQKENI, per germline.

The chain has TRBV4-1 and TRBJ2-5; TRBD2 aligns across 13 bases. The V gene end was trimmed by 4 bases and the J gene end by 3 bases; junction bases not matched to a gene: 8. CDR1 and CDR2 from the germline V gene are MGHRA and YSYEKL. The CDR3 runs 17 residues. The CDR3 DNA is TGCGCCAGCAGCCCCCGCCTACTAGCGGGAGGGGAAGAGACCCAGTACTTC. This codes for CASSPRLLAGGEETQYF.

The chain carries TRBV4-1 and TRBJ1-2; tentative D call: TRBD1 (6 bases). The length of the CDR3 is 17 residues. V lost 4 bases, J lost 4 bases, and 22 bases lay in between. Germline loops: CDR1 MGHRA, CDR2 YSYEKL. For the CDR3, the DNA is TGCGCCAGCAGCCCAAGACAGGATAGCGGGGGCTTCTATGGCTACACCTTC. Protein: CASSPRQDSGGFYGYTF.

J is TRBJ2-1 and V is TRBV10-3; 15 bases map to TRBD2. The J segment lost 8 bases and the V segment lost 3 bases, leaving 8 bases of the junction unmatched. This CDR3 is 17 amino acids long. Germline V lookup: CDR1 ENHRY, CDR2 SYGVKD. The CDR3 nucleotides read TGTGCCATCAGTGACGGACTAGCGGGAGGGCCAGGGGATGAGCAGTTCTTC. Its protein is CAISDGLAGGPGDEQFF.

The rearrangement uses TRBV27 and TRBJ1-1; D is unresolved. Trimming took 0 bases from V and 6 from J, leaving 23 bases between them. From germline, CDR1 is MNHEY and CDR2 SMNVEV (reference sequence). The CDR3 extends over 18 amino acids. This CDR3 reads CASSLSFVGRDNRAEAFF. The DNA for the CDR3 is TGTGCCAGCAGTTTATCATTTGTTGGGAGGGATAATCGCGCTGAAGCTTTCTTT.

The chain is built from TRBV15 and TRBJ2-1; unclear D gene. The CDR3 runs 15 residues. V was clipped by 1 base and J by 1 base, with 8 bases between them. CDR1 is LNHNV, CDR2 YYDKDF, per germline (reference sequence). CDR3 in amino acids: CATSRGIDSYNEQFF. The CDR3 DNA reads as TGTGCCACCAGCAGAGGAATAGATTCCTACAATGAGCAGTTCTTC.

V and J are TRBV27 and TRBJ2-7; a possible D gene is TRBD2 (6 bases). Germline CDR1 MNHEY, CDR2 SMNVEV (reference sequence). CDR3 size: 14 residues. The V end lost 4 bases, the J end lost 6 bases, and 16 bases lay between the germline ends. The CDR3, as DNA: TGTGCCAGCAGTTGGACGAGGCGGGATGGCGAGCAGTACTTC. It is translated as CASSWTRRDGEQYF.

The chain joins TRBV5-1 to TRBJ2-5, with 8 bases aligning to TRBD2. The J segment lost 1 base and the V segment lost 3 bases, leaving 17 bases of the junction unmatched. CDR1 is SGHRS and CDR2 is YFSETQ in the germline V gene. There are 19 residues in the CDR3. This CDR3 reads CASSSSGRSGSPIQETQYF. CDR3 bases: TGCGCCAGCAGCTCATCGGGGAGGAGCGGGAGCCCAATCCAAGAGACCCAGTACTTC.

V is TRBV7-6 and J is TRBJ1-5; 7 positions match TRBD1. Germline lookup yields CDR1 SGHVS and CDR2 FNYEAQ. With 5 bases clipped from V and 4 bases from J, the junction kept 8 bases outside the gene matches. The CDR3 contains 15 residues. CDR3 amino acids: CASSRTTGDNQPQHF. CDR3 nucleotide sequence: TGTGCCAGCAGCAGAACTACAGGGGATAATCAGCCCCAGCATTTT.

The genes are TRBV10-3 and TRBJ2-5; possibly TRBD1 for D (5 bases). Trimming stripped 6 bases from V and 9 bases from J, with 17 bases between. The CDR3 totals 13 residues. CDR1 and CDR2 from the germline V gene are ENHRY and SYGVKD. For the CDR3, the DNA is TGTGCCATCAGACAGCAGGGTATTGGCGCCCAGTACTTC. Residues: CAIRQQGIGAQYF.

The chain links TRBV30 to TRBJ2-1, with D unclear. Germline V gives CDR1 GTSNPN, CDR2 SVGIG (reference sequence). The CDR3 spans 14 residues. The V and J ends lost 0 bases and 7 bases respectively, with 13 bases between them. The CDR3 loop reads CAWSVGVSRNEQFF. The CDR3 DNA reads TGTGCCTGGAGTGTTGGTGTTAGTCGTAATGAGCAGTTCTTC.

The genes are TRBV18 and TRBJ1-1, with D possibly matching TRBD1 (5 bases). This CDR3 region has 14 residues. Trimming pared 2 bases from V and 6 bases from J, leaving 13 bases between. CDR1 and CDR2 (germline): KGHSH, LQKENI. The CDR3 loop reads CASSPTRGGAEAFF. The CDR3 DNA is TGTGCCAGCTCACCAACGAGGGGAGGGGCTGAAGCTTTCTTT.

The V gene is TRBV5-4, the J gene TRBJ1-2; possibly TRBD1 for D (5 bases). Germline loops: CDR1 SGHNT, CDR2 YYREEE (reference sequence). The CDR3 loop spans 13 amino acids. V lost 3 bases, J lost 4 bases, and 10 bases lay in between. CDR3 protein: CASSSTDLYGYTF. DNA for the CDR3: TGTGCCAGCAGCTCGACAGATCTCTATGGCTACACCTTC.

This chain joins TRBV7-9 and TRBJ1-2, with 10 bases fitting TRBD1. The germline CDR1 and CDR2 sequences are SEHNR and FQNEAQ (reference sequence). Germline trimming cut 5 bases from V and 4 bases from J; bases unmatched to any gene: 1. This CDR3 contains 13 residues. CDR3: CASSRTGGYGYTF. CDR3 nucleotides: TGTGCCAGCAGCCGGACAGGGGGCTATGGCTACACCTTC. The whole variable domain, filled in from reference TRBV7-9 and TRBJ1-2, reads DTGVSQNPRHKITKRGQNVTFRCDPISEHNRLYWYRQTLGQGPEFLTYFQNEAQLEKSRLLSDRFSAERPKGSFSTLEIQRTEQGDSAMYLCASSRTGGYGYTFGSGTRLTVV.

The chain uses TRBV5-6 and TRBJ2-4, with 8 bases identical to TRBD2. Germline CDR1 is SGHDT and CDR2 is YYEEEE. The CDR3 sequence is 14 residues long. J gave up 8 bases and V 5 bases, and 9 bases lay outside the gene matches. The CDR3 reads CASRSSGSGDIQYF. CDR3 in DNA: TGTGCCAGCAGGTCTAGCGGGTCCGGGGACATTCAGTACTTC.

This clone has a single count. V usage is TRBV28 and J usage is TRBJ1-3, with no clear D. V was shortened by 3 bases and J by 2 bases, with 8 bases between the two germline ends. Germline CDR1 MDHEN, CDR2 SYDVKM. This CDR3 contains 14 residues. CDR3 DNA: TGTGCCAGCAGTTTGAGCGGCACTGGAAACACCATATATTTT. This gives the protein CASSLSGTGNTIYF.

The rearrangement links TRBV7-9 to TRBJ1-1, with 9 bases lining up with TRBD1. Trimming at V came to 4 bases and at J to 3 bases, leaving 9 bases not matched to a gene. The CDR3 consists of 16 residues. In germline, CDR1 is SEHNR, CDR2 FQNEAQ (reference sequence). CDR3 amino acids: CASSSPPDRGYTEAFF. The DNA of the CDR3 is TGTGCCAGCAGCTCCCCCCCAGACAGGGGGTACACTGAAGCTTTCTTT. Variable domain in full (rest from reference TRBV7-9 and TRBJ1-1): DTGVSQNPRHKITKRGQNVTFRCDPISEHNRLYWYRQTLGQGPEFLTYFQNEAQLEKSRLLSDRFSAERPKGSFSTLEIQRTEQGDSAMYLCASSSPPDRGYTEAFFGQGTRLTVV.

The sample holds one count of this clone. Other DNA sequences within the sample encode an identical CDR3. The V and J genes are TRBV27 and TRBJ2-6, with D possibly being TRBD1 (5 bases). The ends were cut back, 4 bases at V and 2 bases at J, with 9 bases in the middle. This CDR3 comprises 15 residues. Germline CDR1 is MNHEY and CDR2 is SMNVEV (reference sequence). The CDR3 spells CASSSLGAGANVLTF. CDR3 coding DNA: TGTGCCAGCAGTTCATTAGGGGCTGGGGCCAACGTCCTGACTTTC. The whole variable domain, filled in from reference TRBV27 and TRBJ2-6, reads EAQVTQNPRYLITVTGKKLTVTCSQNMNHEYMSWYRQDPGLGLRQIYYSMNVEVTDKGDVPEGYKVSRKEKRNFPLILESPSPNQTSLYFCASSSLGAGANVLTFGAGSRLTVL.